The 27 T cell receptor beta chains reported below all come from one sample, sequenced in a study of blood T cells in healthy people across ages (dated by TCRdb to 2015 to 2017). Receptor amplification or capture employed 5' RACE. Sequenced using an Illumina HiSeq 2500. A second PCR of about 6 to 11 cycles was performed with a sample-barcoded 5' primer and a J-beta primer mix. TCRdb reran the public reads through fastp at Q25 and MiXCR, keeping productive beta chains. Each CDR3 protein appears once, grouped with its most common genes and DNA. The sample table shows hundreds of thousands of distinct CDR3 sequences, and roughly 52% are seen once. The top ten clonotypes cover 13% of the sample. The sequencing input was blood. These receptors all stem from a man aged 30 to 39 in good health.

The V gene is TRBV2, the J gene TRBJ2-3; 10 bases fit TRBD2. The CDR3 is 18 residues long. V shed 7 bases, J shed 2 bases, and the junction held 15 bases outside the gene matches. Germline-derived CDR1 and CDR2 are SNHLY and FYNNEI. DNA of the CDR3: TGTGCCAGCATCCTCTCGCCGGGACTAGCGATTGCCACAGATACGCAGTATTTT. It specifies CASILSPGLAIATDTQYF.

The rearrangement uses TRBV6-2 or TRBV6-3 and TRBJ2-7; the match to TRBD2 covers 7 bases. Germline lookup yields CDR1 MNHEY and CDR2 SVGEGT. The CDR3 contains 14 residues. V gave up 1 base and J gave up 3 bases; unmatched junction bases: 3. CDR3: CASSYYSGLYEQYF. CDR3 coding DNA: TGTGCCAGCAGTTACTATAGCGGGCTCTACGAGCAGTACTTC.

The chain employs TRBV20-1 and TRBJ2-5; 9 bases fit TRBD1. Judging by the DNA end, TRBJ2-7 fits better; the J call may be wrong. CDR3 size: 15 residues. From germline, CDR1 is DFQATT and CDR2 SNEGSKA (reference sequence). CDR3 coding DNA: TGCAGTGCATATAATCCGGGACAGGGTACCTACGAGCAGTACTTC. Amino acid sequence: CSAYNPGQGTYEQYF.

The CDR3 nucleotides are TGCAGCGTCCGGCAGGGGGGCACTGAAGCTTTCTTT. Its translation: CSVRQGGTEAFF. The genes are TRBV29-1 and TRBJ1-1; TRBD1 matches at 7 bases. The germline CDR1 and CDR2 sequences are SQVTM and ANQGSEA. Trimming at V came to 6 bases and at J to 4 bases, leaving 5 bases not matched to a gene. This CDR3 contains 12 residues.

This clonotype was observed a handful of times. V gene TRBV12-3 or TRBV12-4 combines with J gene TRBJ1-6; 7 nucleotides match TRBD1. Trimming cost V 6 bases and J 5 bases; bases outside gene matches: 7. This CDR3 spans 15 amino acids. The CDR3 spells CASRTGTANNSPLHF. CDR3 coding DNA: TGTGCCAGCAGAACCGGGACAGCTAATAATTCACCCCTCCACTTT.

The chain carries TRBV28 and TRBJ2-7; D is unresolved. CDR1 MDHEN and CDR2 SYDVKM come from the germline V gene. CDR3 length: 13 amino acids. V was pared by 6 bases and J by 3 bases, with 12 bases between. The chain's CDR3 is CASSRISGYEQYF. The CDR3 coding sequence is TGTGCCAGCAGCCGTATTTCAGGCTACGAGCAGTACTTC.

This clonotype was seen repeatedly, ten times or more. The chain links TRBV4-3 to TRBJ2-1; D perhaps matches TRBD1 (6 bases). The CDR3 contains 14 residues. V gave up 4 bases and J gave up 9 bases, with 16 bases separating them. Germline CDR1 is LGHNA and CDR2 is YSLEER. In DNA form, the CDR3 reads TGCGCCAGCAGCCTTGAAACAGGGTCGAGTGAGCAGTTCTTC. Its protein product is CASSLETGSSEQFF.

The chain links TRBV6-1 to TRBJ1-2; D is unclear. Germline V CDR1 and CDR2: MNHNS, SASEGT. This CDR3 has 13 amino acids. V was clipped by 8 bases and J by 2 bases, with 12 bases between them. The CDR3 loop is CASSPAVNYGYTF. In DNA, the CDR3 is TGTGCCAGCTCCCCCGCAGTAAACTATGGCTACACCTTC.

The chain carries TRBV12-3 or TRBV12-4 and TRBJ1-2; no clear D gene. The CDR3 has 14 residues. Deletions cut 0 bases from V and 4 bases from J, with 9 bases between. The CDR3 region has the DNA TGTGCCAGCAGTTTAGCGGGAGGGATCTATGGCTACACCTTC. This gives the protein CASSLAGGIYGYTF.

The rearrangement uses TRBV6-2 or TRBV6-3 and TRBJ2-7, with 9 bases matching TRBD1. V lost 7 bases to trimming and J lost 1 base; unmatched junction nucleotides: 8. Germline loops: CDR1 MNHEY, CDR2 SVGEGT. The CDR3 is 15 residues long. DNA for the CDR3: TGTGCCAGCAAACCGACGACAGGGGGTTCCTACGAGCAGTACTTC. Translation: CASKPTTGGSYEQYF.

Regarding this clonotype: The junction and the germline gene differ at one end; a read error may be behind it. This chain joins TRBV6-1 and TRBJ2-1, with 13 nucleotides matching TRBD2. The CDR3 spans 15 residues. The V gene's germline CDR1 is MNHNS and CDR2 SASEGT. CDR3 in DNA: TGTGTCAGCGCCGGACTAGCGGGGGAGAACAATGAGCAGTTCTTC. Amino acids: CVSAGLAGENNEQFF.

This clonotype was seen more than once but under ten times. This chain connects TRBV25-1 to TRBJ1-2; 9 nucleotides match TRBD1. J lost 9 bases, V lost 1 base, and 6 bases had no gene match. Per germline, CDR1 MGHDK and CDR2 SYGVNS. The CDR3 extends over 14 amino acids. CDR3 in DNA: TGTGCCAGCAGTGAATTTATAACAGGGGGCCGCTACACCTTC. Its protein product is CASSEFITGGRYTF.

The chain joins TRBV28 to TRBJ2-3; TRBD1 matches 7 bases. The junction had 16 bases not matched to a gene; V was cut back by 4 bases and J by 6 bases. The CDR3 has 17 residues. Germline values: CDR1 MDHEN, CDR2 SYDVKM. The CDR3: CASSSRQGRGATDTQYF. In DNA, the CDR3 is TGTGCCAGCAGTTCCCGACAGGGACGGGGCGCGACGGATACGCAGTATTTT.

The chain links TRBV20-1 to TRBJ1-5; TRBD1 is a possible D gene (5 bases). Germline CDR1 reads DFQATT; CDR2 reads SNEGSKA (reference sequence). The CDR3 length is 14 residues. V lost 5 bases and J 0 bases, leaving 11 bases between the germline ends. The DNA for the CDR3 is TGCAGTGCTGGTCAGGGCAGTAGCAATCAGCCCCAGCATTTT. This codes for CSAGQGSSNQPQHF.

This clonotype was counted between two and nine times. The genes are TRBV11-2 and TRBJ1-4; weak D call: TRBD1 (5 bases). In germline, CDR1 is SGHAT, CDR2 FQNNGV. The V and J ends lost 5 bases and 5 bases respectively, with 15 bases between them. CDR3 length equals 15 residues. CDR3 nucleotides: TGTGCCAGCAGCGGAGGACAAATTGCGAATGAAAAACTGTTTTTT. This encodes CASSGGQIANEKLFF. Full variable domain (outside the CDR3, taken from reference TRBV11-2 and TRBJ1-4): EAGVAQSPRYKIIEKRQSVAFWCNPISGHATLYWYQQILGQGPKLLIQFQNNGVVDDSQLPKDRFSAERLKGVDSTLKIQPAKLEDSAVYLCASSGGQIANEKLFFGSGTQLSVL.

This clonotype has only a few counts. The chain recombines TRBV15 with TRBJ1-6; tentatively, D is TRBD1 (5 bases). This CDR3 region has 15 residues. The germline V gene encodes CDR1 LNHNV and CDR2 YYDKDF (reference sequence). V gave up 2 bases and J gave up 10 bases, with 15 bases separating them. The CDR3 spells CATSRPDTGSSPLHF. The CDR3 region has the DNA TGTGCCACCAGCAGACCGGACACGGGAAGCTCACCCCTCCACTTT.

This clonotype was seen more than once but under ten times. The chain is built from TRBV12-3 or TRBV12-4 and TRBJ2-3; 11 nucleotides line up with TRBD2. The CDR3 contains 15 residues. J gave up 5 bases and V 5 bases, and 6 bases lay outside the gene matches. CDR3 nucleotides: TGTGCCAGCAGTCCTACTAGCGGGGGTGGAGATACGCAGTATTTT. Its protein product is CASSPTSGGGDTQYF.

The genes are TRBV29-1 and TRBJ2-1; 8 bases are a match to TRBD1. The germline gives CDR1 SQVTM, CDR2 ANQGSEA. After removal of 6 bases from V and 12 bases from J, the junction contained 16 bases not matched to a gene. CDR3 length: 14 amino acids. Here the CDR3 reads CSVENDRGPDGQFF. The CDR3 DNA reads TGCAGCGTGGAAAACGACAGGGGCCCTGATGGGCAGTTCTTC.

The rearrangement uses TRBV28 and TRBJ2-4; D perhaps matches TRBD2 (7 bases). Germline CDR1 is MDHEN and CDR2 is SYDVKM. The CDR3 sequence is 14 residues long. Trimming left V 11 bases short and J 4 bases short, with 18 bases between. The DNA for the CDR3 is TGTGCCTCGTCCCGGGGGGCGGGAAAAAACATTCAGTACTTC. Translation gives CASSRGAGKNIQYF. The variable domain in full, with the rest retrieved from reference TRBV28 and TRBJ2-4, is DVKVTQSSRYLVKRTGEKVFLECVQDMDHENMFWYRQDPGLGLRLIYFSYDVKMKEKGDIPEGYSVSREKKERFSLILESASTNQTSMYLCASSRGAGKNIQYFGAGTRLSVL.

V usage is TRBV9 and J usage is TRBJ2-5; 9 nucleotides agree with TRBD1. Germline V CDR1 and CDR2: SGDLS, YYNGEE. CDR3 length: 15 amino acids. J gave up 2 bases and V 2 bases, and 4 bases lay outside the gene matches. CDR3 nucleotides: TGTGCCAGCAGCGTGGACAGGGGTCTGCAAGAGACCCAGTACTTC. Amino acids: CASSVDRGLQETQYF.

This clonotype turned up a few times. V usage is TRBV4-3 and J usage is TRBJ2-3; D gene uncertain. This CDR3 has 14 amino acids. With 0 bases removed from V and 5 bases from J, the gap between germline ends came to 9 bases. Germline CDR1 and CDR2: LGHNA and YSLEER. The CDR3 region is CASSQDMTKDTQYF. CDR3 DNA: TGCGCCAGCAGCCAAGATATGACAAAAGATACGCAGTATTTT.

This clonotype was seen only once. The chain has TRBV5-1 and TRBJ2-3; 13 bases align to TRBD2. The germline V gene has CDR1 SGHRS and CDR2 YFSETQ. The CDR3 sequence is 17 residues long. The J segment lost 3 bases and the V segment lost 4 bases, leaving 8 bases of the junction unmatched. The CDR3 DNA sequence: TGCGCCAGCAGCCCCACTAGCGGGGGGGCCCGAACAGATACGCAGTATTTT. This encodes CASSPTSGGARTDTQYF.

This clonotype turned up a few times. V is TRBV27 and J is TRBJ2-7, with TRBD1 matching over 7 bases. The CDR3 has 14 amino acids. V lost 5 bases and J lost 6; bases outside the gene matches: 10. Germline V CDR1 and CDR2: MNHEY, SMNVEV (reference sequence). The CDR3 DNA follows: TGTGCCAGCAGTACGTGGGACAGCCCATTCGAGCAGTACTTC. Amino acids: CASSTWDSPFEQYF.

This clonotype was recorded many times. J is TRBJ2-7 and V is TRBV7-2; possibly TRBD2 for D (6 bases). The CDR3 loop spans 15 amino acids. Between the trimmed V and J ends, which lost 1 base and 2 bases, there was a span of 12 bases. CDR1 SGHTA and CDR2 FQGNSA come from the germline V gene. The CDR3 loop is CASSLGGTGTYEQYF. DNA for the CDR3: TGTGCCAGCAGCTTAGGCGGGACGGGAACCTACGAGCAGTACTTC. Combining the CDR3 with reference TRBV7-2 and TRBJ2-7 gives the whole variable domain GAGVSQSPSNKVTEKGKDVELRCDPISGHTALYWYRQSLGQGLEFLIYFQGNSAPDKSGLPSDRFSAERTGGSVSTLTIQRTQQEDSAVYLCASSLGGTGTYEQYFGPGTRLTVT.

This clonotype was detected only a few times. The chain couples TRBV5-1 to TRBJ2-1; 8 bases agree with TRBD2. The V segment lost 0 bases and the J segment 3 bases; nucleotides outside the gene matches: 2. Germline CDR1 and CDR2: SGHRS and YFSETQ. The CDR3 has 15 residues. The CDR3 coding sequence is TGCGCCAGCAGCTTGGATAGCGGGGTCTACAATGAGCAGTTCTTC. Translation: CASSLDSGVYNEQFF.

A word on this clonotype: One end of the junction varies from germline; a read error may be responsible. J is TRBJ2-3 and V is TRBV7-2; 7 bases are a match to TRBD2. CDR1 SGHTA and CDR2 FQGNSA come from the germline V gene. The CDR3 extends over 15 amino acids. The CDR3 loop is CASNPAGLSMDTQYF. CDR3 coding DNA: TGCGCCAGCAATCCAGCGGGGTTGAGTATGGATACGCAGTATTTT.

The rearrangement uses TRBV6-1 and TRBJ2-5; 11 bases are shared with TRBD1. CDR3 length: 16 amino acids. The V and J ends lost 6 bases and 3 bases, in that order; junction bases with no gene match: 9. Germline CDR1 and CDR2: MNHNS and SASEGT. Here the CDR3 reads CASSSSGTGGKETQYF. The CDR3 nucleotides are TGTGCCAGCAGCTCATCCGGGACAGGGGGAAAAGAGACCCAGTACTTC.